This TCR beta chain appears in the sequencing data of a study of cytomegalovirus exposure and HLA in healthy donors. Study findings and constraints: Later analysis showed TCR association rates varying by HLA locus, highest for DRB1 and lowest for HLA-C.

To note about this clone: What it binds is not known.

In the PCR, 60 Vbeta and 13 Jbeta primers were used. Using immunoSEQ multiplex PCR, the repertoire was profiled, and TCRdb retains in-frame clones only, with some absent. In the table there are about 150,000 clones, over 70% of which are singletons. The CDR3 covers 14 residues. The germline CDR1 and CDR2 sequences are SGHRS and YFSETQ. Trimming removed 4 bases at V and 7 bases at J, with 18 bases between. The specimen was PBMCs. The receptor was isolated from a male donor in good health and CMV-seronegative. This chain joins TRBV5-1 and TRBJ2-7, with D possibly being TRBD2 (7 bases). The CDR3 is CASSPRGANGEQYF. The CDR3, as DNA: TGCGCCAGCAGCCCACGGGGGGCGAATGGGGAGCAGTACTTC. Complete variable domain (other parts from reference TRBV5-1 and TRBJ2-7): KAGVTQTPRYLIKTRGQQVTLSCSPISGHRSVSWYQQTPGQGLQFLFEYFSETQRNKGNFPGRFSGRQFSNSRSEMNVSTLELGDSALYLCASSPRGANGEQYFGPGTRLTVT.